Shown below are 27 T cell receptor beta chains from a single sample sequenced in a study of shared clonotypes between healthy human individuals. Assay used: immunoSEQ multiplex PCR; TCRdb lists only in-frame clones, some missing. The profile shows fewer than 600,000 clones, around three quarters of them singletons. The material sequenced was PBMCs. These receptors were collected from a woman aged 40 to 49 in good health. Some clones in this sample may be carry-over from other donors' samples.

This clone has more than one count but fewer than ten. The sample has other DNA sequences that encode this CDR3 too. For the CDR3, the DNA is TGTGCCAGCAGGTACCAAGAGACCCAGTACTTC. Amino acid sequence: CASRYQETQYF. This chain uses TRBV2 with TRBJ2-5; D not certain. CDR3 length: 11 residues. Germline CDR1 is SNHLY and CDR2 is FYNNEI. V lost 6 bases and J lost 0, with 2 bases in between.

V and J are TRBV5-1 and TRBJ2-3; 11 bases line up with TRBD1. CDR1 is SGHRS and CDR2 is YFSETQ in the germline V gene. The V gene end was trimmed by 6 bases and the J gene end by 2 bases; junction bases not matched to a gene: 5. This CDR3 has 15 amino acids. This chain's CDR3 is CASTDRGRITDTQYF. The CDR3 bases are TGCGCCAGCACGGACAGGGGGCGAATCACAGATACGCAGTATTTT.

J is TRBJ1-5 and V is TRBV5-5; TRBD1 matches at 7 bases. J lost 2 bases, V lost 7 bases, and 15 bases had no gene match. The CDR3 contains 17 residues. From germline, CDR1 is SGHKS and CDR2 YYEKEE (reference sequence). CDR3 coding DNA: TGTGCCAGCCGAACAGGGGCCGGTAGCGTGGGCAATCAGCCCCAGCATTTT. As protein: CASRTGAGSVGNQPQHF.

A word on this clone: This likely stems from a read error, as it lies one base from a far larger clone. Within the sample, other DNA sequences also encode this same CDR3. The J gene is TRBJ2-5, the V gene TRBV30; D might be TRBD1 or TRBD2, each matching 5 bases. Matching the DNA end better, TRBJ2-7 makes the J call doubtful. There are 13 residues in the CDR3. CDR1 is GTSNPN, CDR2 SVGIG, per germline (reference sequence). The CDR3 DNA is TGTGCCTGGAGCGTACTGGGGGACTACGAGCAGTACTTC. The encoded protein is CAWSVLGDYEQYF.

In regard to this clone: This may stem from a read error, because a much larger clone lies one nucleotide away. The same CDR3 arises from other DNA sequences in this sample as well. The CDR3 region has the DNA TGTGCCACTAGTGGGACGAACGCCGGGGAGCTGTTTTTT. Translation: CATSGTNAGELFF. This chain uses TRBV2 with TRBJ2-2, with D perhaps given as TRBD1 or TRBD2 (5 bases each). Germline V lookup: CDR1 SNHLY, CDR2 FYNNEI. This CDR3 has 13 residues.

The V gene is TRBV14, the J gene TRBJ2-7; the D is unclear. V lost 3 bases to trimming and J lost 2 bases, with 14 bases between them. Germline V lookup: CDR1 SGHDN, CDR2 FVKESK. CDR3 length: 15 residues. The CDR3 loop reads CASSHGPSPTYEQYF. The CDR3 DNA reads as TGTGCCAGCAGCCACGGACCCTCTCCTACCTACGAGCAGTACTTC.

The genes are TRBV29-1 and TRBJ2-5; no clear D gene. The J call may be faulty, since TRBJ2-7 better matches the DNA end. This CDR3 contains 13 residues. Germline V gene lookup returns CDR1 SQVTM and CDR2 ANQGSEA. This chain's CDR3 is CSAKDPGSYEQYF. The CDR3 bases are TGCAGCGCTAAAGACCCAGGCTCCTACGAGCAGTACTTC.

The table lists this clone with a few counts. The V call is TRBV7-3, the J call TRBJ2-3; TRBD2 matches 7 bases. V was pared by 5 bases and J by 3 bases, with 11 bases of the junction left unmatched. Germline assignment: CDR1 SGHTA and CDR2 FQGTGA. The CDR3 loop spans 16 amino acids. CDR3 nucleotide sequence: TGTGCCAGCAGCGAGTTTTCGCGGCGGGAGACAGATACGCAGTATTTT. Encoded protein: CASSEFSRRETDTQYF.

The chain carries TRBV2 and TRBJ1-1, with D possibly matching TRBD1 (6 bases). Germline CDR1 is SNHLY and CDR2 is FYNNEI. Trimming shortened V by 6 bases and J by 3 bases, and 11 bases separated the two germline ends. The CDR3 loop spans 13 amino acids. CDR3 DNA: TGTGCCAGCAGCCCCCAGGGGTACACTGAAGCTTTCTTT. This translates into CASSPQGYTEAFF.

This clone was observed a handful of times. This chain uses TRBV10-2 with TRBJ2-1, with unresolved D. Trimming left V 6 bases short and J 5 bases short, with 8 bases between. Germline V gene data show CDR1 as WSHSY and CDR2 as SAAADI. The CDR3 covers 12 residues. CDR3 amino acids: CASSTPDNEQFF. In DNA, the CDR3 is TGCGCCAGCAGCACCCCAGACAATGAGCAGTTCTTC.

As regards this clone: This sequence is one base from a far larger clone and is likely a read error. The chain uses TRBV4-2 and TRBJ2-5; 7 positions agree with TRBD2. Per the germline V gene, CDR1 is LGHNA and CDR2 is YNFKEQ. The CDR3 sequence is 15 residues long. In DNA, the CDR3 is TGTGCCAGCGGCCATTCTTCTAGCGGCCAAGAGACCCAGTACTTC. Protein product: CASGHSSSGQETQYF.

This clone has just a few counts. The chain links TRBV6-4 to TRBJ1-1; D is undetermined. V lost 6 bases and J lost 4, with 12 bases in between. CDR1 is MRHNA and CDR2 is SNTAGT in the germline V gene. The CDR3 is made up of 13 amino acids. CDR3 protein: CASSAGRGTEAFF. The CDR3, as DNA: TGTGCCAGCAGCGCCGGCCGAGGCACTGAAGCTTTCTTT.

The gene calls are TRBV28 and TRBJ2-5, with D perhaps TRBD2 (7 bases). The germline V gene encodes CDR1 MDHEN and CDR2 SYDVKM. V lost 3 bases, J lost 3 bases, and 20 bases lay in between. This CDR3 comprises 17 residues. CDR3 region: CASSFGGGRIIKETQYF. The CDR3 nucleotides read TGTGCCAGCAGTTTTGGGGGGGGCAGGATAATAAAAGAGACCCAGTACTTC. The full variable domain, with the rest looked up from reference TRBV28 and TRBJ2-5, is DVKVTQSSRYLVKRTGEKVFLECVQDMDHENMFWYRQDPGLGLRLIYFSYDVKMKEKGDIPEGYSVSREKKERFSLILESASTNQTSMYLCASSFGGGRIIKETQYFGPGTRLLVL.

The chain uses TRBV19 and TRBJ2-2; the match to TRBD1 covers 10 bases. CDR3 length: 15 residues. V dropped 9 bases and J dropped 7; count of bases not matched to a gene: 11. Germline V gene lookup returns CDR1 LNHDA and CDR2 SQIVND (reference sequence). CDR3 sequence: CASRAGQGIGGELFF. CDR3 nucleotides: TGTGCCAGCAGAGCGGGACAGGGGATCGGCGGGGAGCTGTTTTTT.

The chain links TRBV6-5 to TRBJ1-2; D not resolved. The CDR3 spans 12 residues. The V end was cut by 6 bases, the J end by 2 bases, with 7 bases between. Per the germline V gene, CDR1 is MNHEY and CDR2 is SVGAGI. The CDR3 spells CASRDTNYGYTF. The CDR3 nucleotides read TGTGCCAGCAGAGACACGAACTATGGCTACACCTTC.

This sequence joins TRBV7-2 and TRBJ2-5, with 12 bases that match TRBD2. This CDR3 is 17 amino acids long. CDR1 is SGHTA and CDR2 is FQGNSA in the germline V gene. V was pared by 2 bases and J by 2 bases, with 6 bases of the junction left unmatched. This chain's CDR3 is CASSLPLAGGGQETQYF. DNA of the CDR3: TGTGCCAGCAGCTTACCGCTAGCGGGAGGGGGTCAAGAGACCCAGTACTTC.

Only one count was recorded for this clone. This sequence joins TRBV11-1 and TRBJ1-1; D perhaps matches TRBD1 (6 bases). Germline loops: CDR1 SGHAT, CDR2 FQDESV (reference sequence). Trimming took 7 bases from V and 6 from J, leaving 18 bases between them. CDR3 length: 14 residues. The CDR3 sequence is CASKRDRSEPEAFF. The DNA for the CDR3 is TGTGCCAGCAAAAGAGACAGGTCCGAACCTGAAGCTTTCTTT.

The rearrangement links TRBV7-2 to TRBJ1-5; D is unclear. Trimming removed 2 bases at V and 3 bases at J, with 8 bases between. The CDR3 runs 14 residues. Germline V gives CDR1 SGHTA, CDR2 FQGNSA. The CDR3 loop reads CASSLTPSNQPQHF. CDR3 bases: TGTGCCAGCAGCTTAACCCCATCCAATCAGCCCCAGCATTTT.

The V gene is TRBV7-8, the J gene TRBJ2-7, with D tentatively TRBD1 (6 bases). CDR3 length equals 15 residues. CDR1 is SGHVS, CDR2 FQNEAQ, per germline. The V gene lost 3 bases and the J gene lost 5 bases, with 17 bases spanning the gap. The CDR3 loop is CASSLVGSGADEQYF. In DNA form, the CDR3 reads TGTGCCAGCAGCTTGGTGGGTTCAGGGGCCGACGAGCAGTACTTC.

V is TRBV19 and J is TRBJ1-1; D possibly corresponds to TRBD1 (5 bases). The CDR3 spans 15 residues. V was pared by 4 bases and J by 1 base, with 13 bases between. Germline CDR1 reads LNHDA; CDR2 reads SQIVND (reference sequence). CDR3 DNA sequence: TGTGCCAGTAGTACGAACTGGGGGGGGAACACTGAAGCTTTCTTT. Residues: CASSTNWGGNTEAFF.

This clone came up a few times. This rearrangement joins TRBV14 to TRBJ2-2; tentatively, D is TRBD1 (7 bases). Germline CDR1 and CDR2: SGHDN and FVKESK. The CDR3 runs to 15 residues. V gave up 1 base and J gave up 6 bases, with 12 bases separating them. CDR3 in amino acids: CASSQAGGMAGELFF. CDR3 nucleotides: TGTGCCAGCAGCCAAGCAGGGGGGATGGCCGGGGAGCTGTTTTTT.

CDR3 in DNA: TGCAGCGCACTTATGACCAACTATGGCTACACCTTC. Translated, it gives CSALMTNYGYTF. The chain employs TRBV29-1 and TRBJ1-2; D is uncertain. V was cut by 7 bases and J by 2 bases, with 11 bases left in between. Germline lookup yields CDR1 SQVTM and CDR2 ANQGSEA. The CDR3 has 12 amino acids.

The V and J genes are TRBV19 and TRBJ1-3; TRBD1 might be the D (5 bases). The CDR3 length is 16 residues. Germline lookup yields CDR1 LNHDA and CDR2 SQIVND (reference sequence). V lost 4 bases and J lost 0, with 13 bases in between. The CDR3 coding sequence is TGTGCCAGTAGTAGGGGCCAGAGCCCCTCTGGAAACACCATATATTTT. Its translation is CASSRGQSPSGNTIYF.

The rearrangement uses TRBV7-9 and TRBJ2-1, with D possibly matching TRBD2 (6 bases). The CDR3 spans 12 residues. Trimming cost V 5 bases and J 4 bases, with 6 bases left between them. Germline CDR1 SEHNR, CDR2 FQNEAQ (reference sequence). The CDR3 is CASSGTYNEQFF. CDR3 nucleotide sequence: TGTGCCAGCAGCGGGACTTACAATGAGCAGTTCTTC. Filled out from reference TRBV7-9 and TRBJ2-1, the complete variable domain reads DTGVSQNPRHKITKRGQNVTFRCDPISEHNRLYWYRQTLGQGPEFLTYFQNEAQLEKSRLLSDRFSAERPKGSFSTLEIQRTEQGDSAMYLCASSGTYNEQFFGPGTRLTVL.

The V call is TRBV30, the J call TRBJ2-7; 8 bases are a match to TRBD1. This CDR3 has 13 amino acids. From germline, CDR1 is GTSNPN and CDR2 SVGIG (reference sequence). V dropped 4 bases and J dropped 5; count of bases not matched to a gene: 7. CDR3 sequence: CAWTQGARDEQYF. For the CDR3, the DNA is TGTGCCTGGACTCAGGGGGCGCGGGACGAGCAGTACTTC. The whole variable domain, remainder taken from reference TRBV30 and TRBJ2-7, is SQTIHQWPATLVQPVGSPLSLECTVEGTSNPNLYWYRQAAGRGLQLLFYSVGIGQISSEVPQNLSASRPQDRQFILSSKKLLLSDSGFYLCAWTQGARDEQYFGPGTRLTVT.

The chain carries TRBV6-6 and TRBJ2-1, with TRBD2 matching over 15 bases. Germline V gene sequence: CDR1 MNHNY, CDR2 SVGAGI (reference sequence). V dropped 5 bases and J dropped 7; count of bases not matched to a gene: 3. The CDR3 has 15 amino acids. CDR3 sequence (DNA): TGTGCCAGCAGTCAGGGGACTAGCGGGAGGAATGAGCAGTTCTTC. As protein: CASSQGTSGRNEQFF.

Details on this clone: This may be a read error, as it is one base from a much larger clone. The V call is TRBV5-4, the J call TRBJ1-4; D is possibly TRBD1 (5 bases). This CDR3 has 13 amino acids. CDR1 and CDR2 (germline): SGHNT, YYREEE (reference sequence). In DNA, the CDR3 is TGTGACAGCAGCTGGGACACTAATGAAAAACTGTTTTTT. Translating it yields CDSSWDTNEKLFF.